The 2 T cell receptor beta chains in this list originate from one sample, sequenced in a study of T cells in Graves' hyperthyroidism and ophthalmopathy. Amplification of TCR beta CDR3 regions used RNA as the template. The TCR CDR3 was amplified in a first-round RT-PCR using the HTBI primer set. MiXCR, applied by TCRdb to the multiplex PCR reads, yields one record per CDR3 protein. Counted here are roughly 280,000 distinct CDR3 sequences, approximately 20% occurring once; the ten biggest clones make up around 65%. The sample taken for sequencing was blood. The origin of the receptors is a man aged 25-45 years with Graves' ophthalmopathy.

There are a few counts of this clonotype. The chain carries TRBV18 and TRBJ1-1; 9 bases agree with TRBD1. Germline assignment: CDR1 KGHSH and CDR2 LQKENI. This CDR3 has 14 amino acids. V lost 5 bases, J lost 5 bases, and 6 bases stayed unmatched. CDR3 sequence (DNA): TGTGCCAGCTCATCATCGGGACAGGGAACTGAAGCTTTCTTT. It yields the protein CASSSSGQGTEAFF. The variable domain in full, completed from reference TRBV18 and TRBJ1-1, reads NAGVMQNPRHLVRRRGQEARLRCSPMKGHSHVYWYRQLPEEGLKFMVYLQKENIIDESGMPKERFSAEFPKEGPSILRIQQVVRGDSAAYFCASSSSGQGTEAFFGQGTRLTVV.

In this sample, this clonotype turned up a few times. The J gene is TRBJ2-3, the V gene TRBV30; TRBD1 matches at 8 bases. CDR1 is GTSNPN, CDR2 SVGIG, per germline (reference sequence). This CDR3 contains 15 residues. Trimming at V came to 0 bases and at J to 3 bases, leaving 5 bases not matched to a gene. The CDR3 loop reads CAWSVQGGVTDTQYF. The CDR3 DNA sequence: TGTGCCTGGAGTGTACAGGGGGGAGTTACAGATACGCAGTATTTT.